This T cell receptor (beta chain) stems from a study of blood T cell repertoires in COVID-19. The overall study: Acute and convalescent COVID-19 samples came from the United States, Italy and Spain. The analysed material was cDNA or gDNA that came from T cells, B-cell-depleted T cells, or PBMCs.

Authors' processing steps: Nucleated cell counts were estimated from reference gene primer amplification. Assay used: immunoSEQ multiplex PCR; TCRdb lists only in-frame clones, some missing. That table is the source of V, J and clone size, and D and trimming were worked out from the DNA. The sample lists roughly 500,000 clones; 89% were seen once. J gave up 6 bases and V 6 bases, and 9 bases lay outside the gene matches. The V gene's germline CDR1 is MNHNY and CDR2 SVGAGI (reference sequence). The CDR3 extends over 15 amino acids. Seattle participants joined during active infection and were tracked over time.

This sequence originates from a man aged 18 to 29 with COVID-19, enrolled during active disease. V is TRBV6-6 and J is TRBJ2-2, with TRBD2 matching over 8 bases. The material sequenced was peripheral blood. As DNA, the CDR3 is TGTGCCAGCAGGCAGGATAGCGGGGTCCCCGGGGAGCTGTTTTTT. Its protein product is CASRQDSGVPGELFF.